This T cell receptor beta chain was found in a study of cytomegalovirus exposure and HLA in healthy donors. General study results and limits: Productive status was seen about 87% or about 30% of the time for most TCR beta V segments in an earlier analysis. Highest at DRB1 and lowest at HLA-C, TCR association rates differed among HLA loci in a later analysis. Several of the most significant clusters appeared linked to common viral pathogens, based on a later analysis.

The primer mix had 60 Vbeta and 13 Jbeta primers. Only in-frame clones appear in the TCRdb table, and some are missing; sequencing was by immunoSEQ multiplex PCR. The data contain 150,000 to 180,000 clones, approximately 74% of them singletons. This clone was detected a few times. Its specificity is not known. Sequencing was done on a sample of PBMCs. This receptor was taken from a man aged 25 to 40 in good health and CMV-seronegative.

The CDR3 bases are TGCGCCAGCAGCCCCACCCAGACAGGGGCCGCTGAAGCTTTCTTT. Translation gives CASSPTQTGAAEAFF. This chain connects TRBV5-1 to TRBJ1-1, with TRBD1 matching over 8 bases. J lost 6 bases, V lost 4 bases, and 11 bases had no gene match. Germline lookup yields CDR1 SGHRS and CDR2 YFSETQ. This CDR3 comprises 15 residues.